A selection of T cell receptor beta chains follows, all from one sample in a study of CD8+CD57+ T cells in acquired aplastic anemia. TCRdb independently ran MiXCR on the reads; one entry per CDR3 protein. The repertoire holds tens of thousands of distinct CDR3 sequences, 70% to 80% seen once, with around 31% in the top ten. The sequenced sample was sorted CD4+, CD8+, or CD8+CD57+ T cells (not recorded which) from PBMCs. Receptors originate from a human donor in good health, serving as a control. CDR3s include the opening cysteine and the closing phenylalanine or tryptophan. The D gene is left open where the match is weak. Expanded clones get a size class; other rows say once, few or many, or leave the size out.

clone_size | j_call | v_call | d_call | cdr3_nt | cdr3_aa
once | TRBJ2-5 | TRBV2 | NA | TGTGCCATCAGTGAAACGCTAGGGCAGGAGACCCAGTACTTC | CAISETLGQETQYF
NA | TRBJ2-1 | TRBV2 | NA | TGTGCCAGCATTAAGGCCGATTGGAGTGAGCAGTTCTTC | CASIKADWSEQFF
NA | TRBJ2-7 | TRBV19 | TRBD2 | TGTGCCAGTAGTACCCACCCATGGGACCTGGTAGCGGGGGCCACTTACGAGCAGTACTTC | CASSTHPWDLVAGATYEQYF
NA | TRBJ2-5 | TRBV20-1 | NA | TGCAGTGCTAGGAGGACCCCCCAAGAGACCCAGTACTTC | CSARRTPQETQYF
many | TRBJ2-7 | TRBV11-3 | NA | TGTGCCAGCAGCTTAGTGGTCGGGGACATCTACGAGCAGTACTTC | CASSLVVGDIYEQYF
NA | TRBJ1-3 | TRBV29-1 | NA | TGCAGCGTCGAGGGTGGGGGAAACACCATATATTTT | CSVEGGGNTIYF
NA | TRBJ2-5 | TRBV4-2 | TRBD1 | TGTGCCAGCAGCCCACAGGGGACCTGGGGAGAGACCCAGTACTTC | CASSPQGTWGETQYF
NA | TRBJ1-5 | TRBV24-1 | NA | TGTGCCACCAGTGAGAGACAGATTCAGCCCCAGCATTTT | CATSERQIQPQHF
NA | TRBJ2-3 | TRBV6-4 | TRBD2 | TGTGCCAGCAGTGACCTGCGGGGGAATACGCAGTATTTT | CASSDLRGNTQYF
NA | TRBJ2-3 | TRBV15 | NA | TGTGCCACCAGCAGAGTGGACTCTAGCACAGATACGCAGTATTTT | CATSRVDSSTDTQYF
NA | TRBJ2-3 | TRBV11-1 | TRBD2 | TGTGCCAGCAGACTAGCGGGGGGAGACACAGATACGCAGTATTTT | CASRLAGGDTDTQYF
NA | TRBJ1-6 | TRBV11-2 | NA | TGTGCCAGCAGCCGGCAGAGGACAGAGAACTATAATTCACCCCTCCACTTT | CASSRQRTENYNSPLHF
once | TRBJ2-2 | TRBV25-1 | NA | TGTGCCAGCAGTGATCTACGGGGGTGGAACACCGGGGAGCTGTTTTTT | CASSDLRGWNTGELFF
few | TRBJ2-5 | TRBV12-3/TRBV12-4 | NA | TGTGCCAGCAGTTTGAGTTCATGGGGGCCCCAAGAGACCCAGTACTTC | CASSLSSWGPQETQYF
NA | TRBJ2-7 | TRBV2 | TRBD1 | TGTGCCAGCGAGACCGGGACAGGGAACGAGCAGTACTTC | CASETGTGNEQYF
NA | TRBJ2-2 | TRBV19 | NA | TGTGCCAGTAGTATAGCCACGAACACCGGGGAGCTGTTTTTT | CASSIATNTGELFF
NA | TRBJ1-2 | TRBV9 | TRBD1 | TGTGCCAGCAGCCCAGGGACAGGGGGCAGTAGCTATGGCTACACCTTC | CASSPGTGGSSYGYTF
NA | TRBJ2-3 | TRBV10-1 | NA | TGCGCCAGCAGTGGACGGGTCTTCCCAGATACGCAGTATTTT | CASSGRVFPDTQYF
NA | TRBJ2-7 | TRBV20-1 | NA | TGCAGTGCTAGAGAGCCCCGGGGTCGGGGTAGCGAGCAGTACTTC | CSAREPRGRGSEQYF
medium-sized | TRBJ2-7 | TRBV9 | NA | TGTGCCAGCAGCGTGGGCGGGTACGAGCAGTACTTC | CASSVGGYEQYF
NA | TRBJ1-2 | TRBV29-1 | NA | TGCAGCGTTACAGGGAATGGCTACACCTTC | CSVTGNGYTF
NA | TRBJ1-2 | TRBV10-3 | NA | TGTGCCATCAGTGAGGGGTCAGGGTTCTATGGCTACACCTTC | CAISEGSGFYGYTF
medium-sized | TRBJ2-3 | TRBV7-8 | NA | TGTGCCAGCAGCACACATGAGGGAGGATTTGATACGCAGTATTTT | CASSTHEGGFDTQYF
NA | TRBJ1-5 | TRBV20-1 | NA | TGCAGTGCCAGTGTTACGGGCAATCAGCTCCAGCATTTC | CSASVTGNQLQHF
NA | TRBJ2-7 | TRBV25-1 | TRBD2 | TGTGCCAGCAGTGAATGGGGAGGGAAGCACGAGCAGTACTTC | CASSEWGGKHEQYF